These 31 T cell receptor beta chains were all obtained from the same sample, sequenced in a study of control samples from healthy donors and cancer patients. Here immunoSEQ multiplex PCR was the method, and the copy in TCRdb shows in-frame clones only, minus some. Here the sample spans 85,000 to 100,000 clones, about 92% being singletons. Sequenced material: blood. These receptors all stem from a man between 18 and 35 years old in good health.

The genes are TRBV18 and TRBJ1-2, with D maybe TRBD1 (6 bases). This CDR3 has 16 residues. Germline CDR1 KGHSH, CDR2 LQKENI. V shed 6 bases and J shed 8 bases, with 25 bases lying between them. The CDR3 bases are TGTGCCAGCTCGAAAGGGGGGGATCATACTTTCAGCGGCTACACCTTC. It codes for CASSKGGDHTFSGYTF.

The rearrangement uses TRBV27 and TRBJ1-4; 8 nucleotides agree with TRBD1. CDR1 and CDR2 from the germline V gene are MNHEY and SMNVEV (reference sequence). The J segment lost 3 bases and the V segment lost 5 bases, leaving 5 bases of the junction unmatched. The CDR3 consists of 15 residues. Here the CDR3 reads CASSPRQGPNEKLFF. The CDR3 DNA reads TGTGCCAGCAGTCCCCGACAGGGGCCTAATGAAAAACTGTTTTTT. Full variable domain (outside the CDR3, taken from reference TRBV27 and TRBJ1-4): EAQVTQNPRYLITVTGKKLTVTCSQNMNHEYMSWYRQDPGLGLRQIYYSMNVEVTDKGDVPEGYKVSRKEKRNFPLILESPSPNQTSLYFCASSPRQGPNEKLFFGSGTQLSVL.

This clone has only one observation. In DNA form, the CDR3 reads TGTGCCAGCAGTGAAGGACAGACCTACGAGCAGTACTTC. Amino acid sequence: CASSEGQTYEQYF. The chain joins TRBV6-1 to TRBJ2-7; perhaps TRBD1 as D (5 bases). Trimming shortened V by 1 base and J by 2 bases, and 6 bases separated the two germline ends. Germline-derived CDR1 and CDR2 are MNHNS and SASEGT. This CDR3 is 13 amino acids long.

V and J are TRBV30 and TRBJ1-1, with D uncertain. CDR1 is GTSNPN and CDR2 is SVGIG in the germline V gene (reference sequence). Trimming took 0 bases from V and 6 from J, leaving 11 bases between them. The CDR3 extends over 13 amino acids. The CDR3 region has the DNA TGTGCCTGGAGTGTGTGGGGAAGCTCTGAAGCTTTCTTT. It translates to CAWSVWGSSEAFF.

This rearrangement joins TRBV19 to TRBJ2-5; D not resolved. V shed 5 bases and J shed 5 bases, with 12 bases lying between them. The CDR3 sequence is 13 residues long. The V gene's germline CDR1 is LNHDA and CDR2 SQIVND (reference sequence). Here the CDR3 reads CASSAPSSETQYF. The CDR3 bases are TGTGCCAGTAGTGCGCCTTCCTCCGAGACCCAGTACTTC. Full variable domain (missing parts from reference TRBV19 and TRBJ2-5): DGGITQSPKYLFRKEGQNVTLSCEQNLNHDAMYWYRQDPGQGLRLIYYSQIVNDFQKGDIAEGYSVSREKKESFPLTVTSAQKNPTAFYLCASSAPSSETQYFGPGTRLLVL.

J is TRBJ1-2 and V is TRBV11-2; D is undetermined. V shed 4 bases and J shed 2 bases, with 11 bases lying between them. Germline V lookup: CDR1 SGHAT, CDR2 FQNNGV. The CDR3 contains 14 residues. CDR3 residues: CASSSIADNYGYTF. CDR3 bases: TGTGCCAGCAGCTCAATCGCGGACAACTATGGCTACACCTTC.

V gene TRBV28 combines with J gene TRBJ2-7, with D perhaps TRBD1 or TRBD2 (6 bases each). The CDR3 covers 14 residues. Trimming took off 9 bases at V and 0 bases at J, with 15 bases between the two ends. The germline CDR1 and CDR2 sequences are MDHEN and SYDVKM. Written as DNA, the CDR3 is TGTGCCAGTACGGGGGCCCCGAGCTCCTACGAGCAGTACTTC. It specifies CASTGAPSSYEQYF.

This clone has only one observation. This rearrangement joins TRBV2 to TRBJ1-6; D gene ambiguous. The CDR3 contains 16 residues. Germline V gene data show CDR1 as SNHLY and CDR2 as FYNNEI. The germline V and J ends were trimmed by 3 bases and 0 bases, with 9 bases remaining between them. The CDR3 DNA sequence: TGTGCCAGCAGTGACAGCCTGAGCTCCTATAATTCACCCCTCCACTTT. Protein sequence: CASSDSLSSYNSPLHF.

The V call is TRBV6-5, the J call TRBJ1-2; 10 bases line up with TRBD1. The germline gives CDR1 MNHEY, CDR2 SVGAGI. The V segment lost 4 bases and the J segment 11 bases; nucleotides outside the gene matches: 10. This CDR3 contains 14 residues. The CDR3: CASSSSGTGVGYTF. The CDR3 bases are TGTGCCAGCAGTTCCTCCGGGACAGGGGTTGGGTACACCTTC.

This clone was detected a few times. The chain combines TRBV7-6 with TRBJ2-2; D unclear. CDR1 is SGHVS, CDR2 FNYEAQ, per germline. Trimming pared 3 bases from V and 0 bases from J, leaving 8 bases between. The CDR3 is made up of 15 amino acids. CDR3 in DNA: TGTGCCAGCAGCTTGCCCTCCCCGAACACCGGGGAGCTGTTTTTT. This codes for CASSLPSPNTGELFF.

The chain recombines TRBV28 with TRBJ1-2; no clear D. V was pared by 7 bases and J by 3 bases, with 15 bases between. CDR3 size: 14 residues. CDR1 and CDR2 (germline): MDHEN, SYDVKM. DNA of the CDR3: TGTGCCAGCAATACCAGCCCAATGGACTATGGCTACACCTTC. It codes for CASNTSPMDYGYTF.

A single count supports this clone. CDR3: CASSLGRGEAFF. The CDR3 region has the DNA TGTGCCAGCAGTTTGGGCAGGGGAGAAGCTTTCTTT. J is TRBJ1-1 and V is TRBV12-3 or TRBV12-4; the D gene is possibly TRBD1 (6 bases). The CDR3 totals 12 residues. Trimming stripped 3 bases from V and 8 bases from J, with 10 bases between.

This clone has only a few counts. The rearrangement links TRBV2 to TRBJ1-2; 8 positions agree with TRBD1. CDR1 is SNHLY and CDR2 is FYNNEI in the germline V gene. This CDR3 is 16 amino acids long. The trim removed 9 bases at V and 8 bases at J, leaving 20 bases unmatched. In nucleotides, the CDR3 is TGTGCCAGTCGAGACCCCGAGGGACAGGTTCTATTAGGCTACACCTTC. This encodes CASRDPEGQVLLGYTF.

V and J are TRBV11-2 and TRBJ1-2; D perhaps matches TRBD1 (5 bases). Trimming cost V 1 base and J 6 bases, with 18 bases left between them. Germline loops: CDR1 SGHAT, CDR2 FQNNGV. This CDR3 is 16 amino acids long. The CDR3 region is CASSLAPPGLWDGYTF. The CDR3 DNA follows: TGTGCCAGCAGCTTAGCCCCTCCAGGGTTGTGGGATGGCTACACCTTC.

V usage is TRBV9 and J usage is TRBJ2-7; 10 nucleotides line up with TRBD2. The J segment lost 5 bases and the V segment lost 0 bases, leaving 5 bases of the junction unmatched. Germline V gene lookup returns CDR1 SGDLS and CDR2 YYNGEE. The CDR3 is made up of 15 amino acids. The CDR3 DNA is TGTGCCAGCAGCGTAGGCAGCGGGAGGGCCCACGAGCAGTACTTC. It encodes CASSVGSGRAHEQYF. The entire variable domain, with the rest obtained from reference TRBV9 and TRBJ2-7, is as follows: DSGVTQTPKHLITATGQRVTLRCSPRSGDLSVYWYQQSLDQGLQFLIQYYNGEERAKGNILERFSAQQFPDLHSELNLSSLELGDSALYFCASSVGSGRAHEQYFGPGTRLTVT.

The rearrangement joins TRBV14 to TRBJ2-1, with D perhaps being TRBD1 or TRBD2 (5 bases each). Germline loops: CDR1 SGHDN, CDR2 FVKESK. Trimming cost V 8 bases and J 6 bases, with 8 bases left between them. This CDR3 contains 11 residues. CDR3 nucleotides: TGTGCCAGCGAGGGACCCAATGAGCAGTTCTTC. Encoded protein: CASEGPNEQFF.

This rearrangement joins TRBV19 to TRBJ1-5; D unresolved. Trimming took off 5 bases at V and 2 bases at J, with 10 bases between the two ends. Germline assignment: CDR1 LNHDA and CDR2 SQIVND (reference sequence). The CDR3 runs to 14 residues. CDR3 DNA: TGTGCCAGTAGTGCCCGGACGGGCAATCAGCCCCAGCATTTT. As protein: CASSARTGNQPQHF.

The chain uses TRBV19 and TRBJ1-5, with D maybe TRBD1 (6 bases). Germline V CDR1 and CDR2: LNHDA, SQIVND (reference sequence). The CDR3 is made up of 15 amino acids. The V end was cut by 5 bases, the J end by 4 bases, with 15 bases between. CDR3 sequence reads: CASSFQDRLNQPQHF. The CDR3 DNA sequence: TGTGCCAGTAGTTTCCAGGACAGACTTAATCAGCCCCAGCATTTT.

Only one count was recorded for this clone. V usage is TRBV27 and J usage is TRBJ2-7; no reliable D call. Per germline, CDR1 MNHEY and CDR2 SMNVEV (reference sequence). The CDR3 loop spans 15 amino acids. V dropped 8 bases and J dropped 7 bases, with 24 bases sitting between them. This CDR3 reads CASALRLTPGLEQYF. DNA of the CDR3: TGTGCCAGCGCACTTAGACTCACTCCGGGTTTGGAGCAGTACTTC.

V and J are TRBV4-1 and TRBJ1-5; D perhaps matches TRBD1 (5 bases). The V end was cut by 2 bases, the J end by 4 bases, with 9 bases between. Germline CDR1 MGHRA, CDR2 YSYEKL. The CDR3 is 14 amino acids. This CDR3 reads CASSQNWGNQPQHF. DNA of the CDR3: TGCGCCAGCAGCCAAAATTGGGGGAATCAGCCCCAGCATTTT.

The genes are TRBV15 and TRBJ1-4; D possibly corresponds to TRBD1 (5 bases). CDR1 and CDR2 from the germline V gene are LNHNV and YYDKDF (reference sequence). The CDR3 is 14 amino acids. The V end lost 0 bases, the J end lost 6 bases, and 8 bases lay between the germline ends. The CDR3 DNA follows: TGTGCCACCAGCAGAGAAAGGACACATGAAAAACTGTTTTTT. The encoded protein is CATSRERTHEKLFF.

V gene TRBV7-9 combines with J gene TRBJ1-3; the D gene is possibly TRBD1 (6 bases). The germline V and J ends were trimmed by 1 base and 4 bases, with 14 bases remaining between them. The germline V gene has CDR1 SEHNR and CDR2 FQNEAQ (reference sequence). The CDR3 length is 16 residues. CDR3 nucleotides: TGTGCCAGCAGCTTAGAGGGTATGGGGGCCGGAAACACCATATATTTT. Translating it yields CASSLEGMGAGNTIYF.

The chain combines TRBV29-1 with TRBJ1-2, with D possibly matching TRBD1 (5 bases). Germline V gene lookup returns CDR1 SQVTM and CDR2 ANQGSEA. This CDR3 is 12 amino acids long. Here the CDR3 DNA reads TGCAACATACAGGAGACTAACTATGGCTACACCTTC. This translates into CNIQETNYGYTF.

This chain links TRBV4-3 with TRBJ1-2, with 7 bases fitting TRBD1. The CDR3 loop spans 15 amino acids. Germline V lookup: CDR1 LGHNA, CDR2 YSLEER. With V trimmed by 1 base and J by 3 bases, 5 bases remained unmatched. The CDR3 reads CASSQVGTADYGYTF. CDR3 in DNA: TGCGCCAGCAGCCAAGTTGGGACAGCGGACTATGGCTACACCTTC.

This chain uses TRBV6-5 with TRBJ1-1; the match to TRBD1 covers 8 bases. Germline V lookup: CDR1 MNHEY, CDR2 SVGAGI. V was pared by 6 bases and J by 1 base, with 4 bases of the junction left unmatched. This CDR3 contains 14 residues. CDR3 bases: TGTGCCAGCAGGCGGACAGGGACGAACACTGAAGCTTTCTTT. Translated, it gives CASRRTGTNTEAFF.

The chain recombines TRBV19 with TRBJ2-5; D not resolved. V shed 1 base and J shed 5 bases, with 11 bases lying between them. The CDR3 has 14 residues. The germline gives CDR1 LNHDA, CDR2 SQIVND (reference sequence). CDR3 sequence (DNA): TGTGCCAGTAGTATAGTTGGGCCTGAGGAGACCCAGTACTTC. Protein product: CASSIVGPEETQYF.

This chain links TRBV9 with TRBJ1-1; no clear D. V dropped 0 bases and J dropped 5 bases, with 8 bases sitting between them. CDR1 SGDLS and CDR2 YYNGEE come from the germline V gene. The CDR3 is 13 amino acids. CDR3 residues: CASSVVSQTEAFF. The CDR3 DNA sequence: TGTGCCAGCAGCGTAGTAAGTCAGACTGAAGCTTTCTTT.

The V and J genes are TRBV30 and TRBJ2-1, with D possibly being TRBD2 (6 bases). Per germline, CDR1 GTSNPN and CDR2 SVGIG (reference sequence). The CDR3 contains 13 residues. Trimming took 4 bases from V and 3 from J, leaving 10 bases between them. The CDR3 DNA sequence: TGTGCCTGGATAAGGCGGGACTACAATGAGCAGTTCTTC. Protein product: CAWIRRDYNEQFF.

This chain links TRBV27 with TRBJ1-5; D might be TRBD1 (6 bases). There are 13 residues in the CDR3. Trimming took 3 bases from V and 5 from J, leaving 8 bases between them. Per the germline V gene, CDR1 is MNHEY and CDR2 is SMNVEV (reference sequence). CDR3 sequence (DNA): TGTGCCAGCAGTTTCAGGGGTCATCAGCCCCAGCATTTT. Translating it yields CASSFRGHQPQHF.

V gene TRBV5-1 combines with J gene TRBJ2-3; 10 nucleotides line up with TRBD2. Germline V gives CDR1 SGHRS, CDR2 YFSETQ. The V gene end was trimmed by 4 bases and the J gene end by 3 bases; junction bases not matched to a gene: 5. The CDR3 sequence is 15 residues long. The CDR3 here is CASSGSGRGTDTQYF. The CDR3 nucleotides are TGCGCCAGCAGCGGGAGCGGGAGGGGAACAGATACGCAGTATTTT. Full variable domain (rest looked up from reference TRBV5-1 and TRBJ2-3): KAGVTQTPRYLIKTRGQQVTLSCSPISGHRSVSWYQQTPGQGLQFLFEYFSETQRNKGNFPGRFSGRQFSNSRSEMNVSTLELGDSALYLCASSGSGRGTDTQYFGPGTRLTVL.

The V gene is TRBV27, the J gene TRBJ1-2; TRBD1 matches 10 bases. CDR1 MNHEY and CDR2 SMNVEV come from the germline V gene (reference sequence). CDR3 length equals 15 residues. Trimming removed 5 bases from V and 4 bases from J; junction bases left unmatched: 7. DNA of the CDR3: TGTGCCAGCAGTCCAGACAGGGGGCACGGCTATGGCTACACCTTC. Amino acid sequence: CASSPDRGHGYGYTF.